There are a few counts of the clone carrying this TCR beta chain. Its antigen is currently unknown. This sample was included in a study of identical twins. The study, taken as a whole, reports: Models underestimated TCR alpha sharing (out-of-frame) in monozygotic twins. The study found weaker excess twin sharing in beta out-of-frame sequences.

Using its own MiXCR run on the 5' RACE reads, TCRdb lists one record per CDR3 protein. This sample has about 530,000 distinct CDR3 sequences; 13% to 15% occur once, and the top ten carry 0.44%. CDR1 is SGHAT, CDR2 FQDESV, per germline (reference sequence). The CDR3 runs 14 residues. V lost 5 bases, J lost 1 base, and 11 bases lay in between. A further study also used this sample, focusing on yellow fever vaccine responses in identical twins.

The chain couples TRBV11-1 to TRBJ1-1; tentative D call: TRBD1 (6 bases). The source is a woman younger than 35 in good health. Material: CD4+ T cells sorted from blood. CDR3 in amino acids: CASSPGQKNTEAFF. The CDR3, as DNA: TGTGCCAGCAGCCCCGGACAGAAGAACACTGAAGCTTTCTTT.